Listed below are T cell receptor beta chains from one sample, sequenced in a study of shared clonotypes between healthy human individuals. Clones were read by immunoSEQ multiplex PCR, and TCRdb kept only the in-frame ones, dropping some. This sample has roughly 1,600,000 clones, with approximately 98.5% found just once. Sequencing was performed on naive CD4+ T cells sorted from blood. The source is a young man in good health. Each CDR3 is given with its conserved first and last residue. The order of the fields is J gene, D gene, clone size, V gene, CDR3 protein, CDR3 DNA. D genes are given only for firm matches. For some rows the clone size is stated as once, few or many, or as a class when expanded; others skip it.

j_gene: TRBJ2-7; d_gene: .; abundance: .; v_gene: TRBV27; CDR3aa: CASSLSTGSYEQYF; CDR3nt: TGTGCCAGCAGCCTCTCCACAGGGAGCTACGAGCAGTACTTC
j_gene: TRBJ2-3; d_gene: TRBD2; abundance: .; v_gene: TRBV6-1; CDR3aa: CASSEANGRVDTQYF; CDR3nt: TGTGCCAGCAGTGAAGCTAACGGGAGGGTGGATACGCAGTATTTT
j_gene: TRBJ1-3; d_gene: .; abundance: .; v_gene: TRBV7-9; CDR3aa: CASSLGTSGNTIYF; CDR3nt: TGTGCCAGCAGTCTCGGGACATCCGGAAACACCATATATTTT
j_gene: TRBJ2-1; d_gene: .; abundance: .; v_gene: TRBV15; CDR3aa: CATSRDPGSYNEQFF; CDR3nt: TGTGCCACCAGCAGAGATCCCGGCTCCTACAATGAGCAGTTCTTC
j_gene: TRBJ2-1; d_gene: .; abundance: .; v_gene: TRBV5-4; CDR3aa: CASRKEVAFSSYNEQFF; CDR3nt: TGTGCCAGCAGAAAGGAGGTAGCGTTCAGCTCCTACAATGAGCAGTTCTTC
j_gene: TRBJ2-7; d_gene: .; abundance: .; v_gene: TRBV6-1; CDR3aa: CASSEFPGYHEQYF; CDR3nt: TGTGCCAGCAGTGAGTTTCCGGGGTACCACGAGCAGTACTTC
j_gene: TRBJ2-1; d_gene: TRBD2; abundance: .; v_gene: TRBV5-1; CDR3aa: CASSVGLAGAQSSYNEQFF; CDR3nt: TGCGCCAGCAGCGTGGGACTAGCGGGAGCCCAGAGCTCCTACAATGAGCAGTTCTTC
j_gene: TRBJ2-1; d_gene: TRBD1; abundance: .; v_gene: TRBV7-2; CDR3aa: CASSLAGTGNEQFF; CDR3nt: TGTGCCAGCAGCTTAGCCGGGACAGGCAATGAGCAGTTCTTC
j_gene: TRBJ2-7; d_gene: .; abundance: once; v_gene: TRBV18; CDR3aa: CASSPSPGKTYEQYF; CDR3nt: TGTGCCAGCTCCCCTTCACCGGGTAAGACCTACGAGCAGTACTTC
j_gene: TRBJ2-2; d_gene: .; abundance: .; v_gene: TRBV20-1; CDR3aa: CSALGVGELFF; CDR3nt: TGCAGTGCCCTAGGGGTCGGGGAGCTGTTTTTT
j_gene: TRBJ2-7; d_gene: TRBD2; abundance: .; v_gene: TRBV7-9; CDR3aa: CASSLALPSGSYEQYF; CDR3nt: TGTGCCAGCAGCTTAGCGCTTCCTAGCGGATCCTACGAGCAGTACTTC
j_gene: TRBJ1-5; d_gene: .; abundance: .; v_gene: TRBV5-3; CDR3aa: CARSLETGRDHSNQPQHF; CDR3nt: TGTGCCAGAAGCTTGGAAACGGGGAGAGATCATAGCAATCAGCCCCAGCATTTT
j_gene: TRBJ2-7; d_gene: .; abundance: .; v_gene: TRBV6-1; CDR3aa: CASSVYIGVVYEQYF; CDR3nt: TGTGCCAGCAGTGTTTATATAGGGGTGGTCTACGAGCAGTACTTC
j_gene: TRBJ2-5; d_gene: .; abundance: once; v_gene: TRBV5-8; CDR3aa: CASSLRQGRGQETQYF; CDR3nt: TGTGCCAGCAGCTTGCGGCAGGGAAGGGGACAAGAGACCCAGTACTTC
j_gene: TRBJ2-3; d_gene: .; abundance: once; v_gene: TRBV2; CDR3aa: CASSERRGRRQYF; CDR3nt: TGTGCCAGCAGTGAACGTCGGGGGAGACGGCAGTATTTT
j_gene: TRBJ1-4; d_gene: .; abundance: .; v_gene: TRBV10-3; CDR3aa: CATKDREKLFF; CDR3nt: TGTGCCACCAAAGACCGGGAAAAACTGTTTTTT
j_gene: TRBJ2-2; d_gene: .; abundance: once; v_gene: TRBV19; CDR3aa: CASSSRVRDTGELFF; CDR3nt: TGTGCCAGTAGCTCCAGGGTAAGGGACACCGGGGAGCTGTTTTTT
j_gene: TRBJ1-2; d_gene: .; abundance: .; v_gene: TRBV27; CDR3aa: CASSLLAGRRSYGYTF; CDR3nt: TGTGCCAGCAGTTTATTAGCAGGACGAAGAAGCTATGGCTACACCTTC
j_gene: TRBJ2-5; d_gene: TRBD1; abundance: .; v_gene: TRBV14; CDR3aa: CASSQGQGDRETQYF; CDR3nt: TGTGCCAGCAGCCAAGGACAGGGCGATCGAGAGACCCAGTACTTC